This T cell receptor beta chain emerged from a study of Ad26.COV2.S vaccination and SARS-CoV-2 variants. Study at large: Donor got 5x10^10 or 1x10^11 viral particles of Ad26.COV2.S.

Germline values: CDR1 LNHDA, CDR2 SQIVND (reference sequence). V lost 2 bases, J lost 1 base, and 8 bases lay in between. CDR3 length equals 14 residues. The data were produced by immunoSEQ multiplex PCR, yet TCRdb's version contains in-frame clones alone and is incomplete. The sample consists of under 500,000 clones, 80% to 95% of them appearing once. Treatment reported: around 19 received Ad26.COV2.S at low or high dose, single or two shots; a few received placebo; per-sample allocation not given. Samples came from day 63 after the first vaccine or placebo injection. Study-wide results and caveats: Those who received the vaccine showed greater spike-specific TCR breadth than those given placebo.

Remarks on this clone: What it binds is not known.

The genes are TRBV19 and TRBJ1-1; unclear D gene. Here the sequenced sample was peripheral blood, taken in a trial of Ad26.COV2.S vaccine versus placebo. The clonotype comes from a person aged 18-65 years who received the Ad26.COV2.S COVID-19 vaccine or a placebo. The CDR3 DNA follows: TGTGCCAGTAGTATACTACGAACGAACACTGAAGCTTTCTTT. Translation gives CASSILRTNTEAFF.